Here is one TCR beta chain with its context. The antigen this receptor binds is unknown. One base away lies a much larger clone, so this may be a sequencing read error. The sample comes from a study of read filtering for tumor transcriptome and immune sequencing (dated by TCRdb to the early 2020s). Regarding the complete study: The cohort had around 16 male and approximately 15 female patients with a mean age of about 70 years, ranging from about 40 to 85. By revised international staging, 8 or 9 patients were R-ISS I, about 16 were R-ISS II and more than five were R-ISS III. After DNase treatment, whole-transcriptome libraries were prepared with the TruSeq RNA Access Library Prep Kit. TCR-region mapped reads per sample ranged from about 3.5 to 10.27 million with IR-seq versus only about 75 to 1,400 with RNA-seq. The study compared TCR repertoires from targeted immune repertoire sequencing and bulk whole-transcriptome sequencing run on the same bone marrow samples. As a main aim, a read-filtering strategy for immune repertoire data was addressed, with the specific question being whether clonotypes supported by a single read should be removed.

General findings and caveats noted by the study authors: The correlation between IR-seq and RNA-seq shared clonotype proportions was increased by removal of single-read clonotypes. In IR-seq, approximately 82% of clonotypes but roughly 3.5% of total reads were represented by single-read clonotypes, whereas in RNA-seq, about 69% of clonotypes and approximately 44% of reads were represented by single-read clonotypes. IR-seq captured clonotypes at much higher depth and more reliably than RNA-seq, and smaller IR-seq throughput sufficed to identify most shared clonotypes. The sorted CD138-negative fraction was a mixed bone marrow immune population, not purified T cells.

TCR libraries were constructed from 300 to 400 ng RNA using the Immunoverse kit, and molecular barcoded adaptors covering alpha/delta and beta/gamma chains were employed. The same RNA used for transcriptome sequencing was used for TCR library preparation. TCR libraries were sequenced on an Illumina HiSeq 4000 with 2 x 150 cycles. As for how the authors treated the data: With MiXCR, TCR reads were aligned to human V, D, J and C references and assembled into CDR3 clonotypes, with quality filtering and error correction included. The tcR package in R was used for analysis of clonotype counts and gene usage diversity. For inspection of raw mapping reads, RNA-seq reads were mapped by STAR aligner version 2.5.3a onto GRCh37 of the human genome. To test how sequencing depth affected the clonotypes detected, IR-seq fastq files were randomly downsampled with Seqtk 1.3. The public reads were quality trimmed at Q25 with fastp and then assembled into clones with MiXCR by TCRdb, keeping productive beta chains. Every CDR3 protein is listed once, alongside the most common genes and DNA of its rows. V and J calls and clone size were set by TCRdb, not the authors. Within this sample are fewer than 150,000 distinct CDR3 sequences, with under 15% of them counted one time only. The ten largest make up roughly 11% of the sample.

From the cysteine through the phenylalanine, the CDR3 covers 12 amino acids. The read is trimmed to its CDR3 DNA, 36 bases read in frame from base 1. CDR1 and CDR2, looked up from the germline V gene, are MNHEY and SVGAGI. Bone marrow was sampled from every patient at the time of active disease. Isolation of bone marrow mononuclear cells was performed by Ficoll-Hypaque density gradient centrifugation. Myeloma plasma cells were removed and CD138-negative cells were collected by negative selection after labeling with CD138 magnetic microbeads on a MACS separator. Flow cytometry on an Attune NxT with CD138 antibodies was used to check the purity of the isolated cells. Total RNA was extracted using TRIzol reagent and was quantified on a NanoDrop spectrophotometer. Paired RNA-seq and IR-seq were performed on the CD138-negative bone marrow sample of each patient.

This TCR was recovered from a donor older than 35 with multiple myeloma. The chain was built from TRBV6-5 and TRBJ1-1; no confident D gene assignment can be made. The specimen sequenced was a population of CD138-negative cells sorted from bone marrow. The sample's cell subset or site, from its label and the paper: bone marrow mononuclear cells depleted of CD138+ plasma/myeloma cells by negative magnetic selection. The CDR3 amino acid sequence is: CASSSGRGEALF. The DNA reads as follows: TGTGCCAGCAGTTCAGGACGGGGTGAAGCTCTCTTT.